This T cell receptor beta chain was captured in a study of OX40 agonist ivuxolimab in advanced cancers. Study-wide background: Ivuxolimab was administered intravenously to patients at 0.01 to 10 mg/kg every 2 weeks. Head and neck, renal cell, melanoma or hepatocellular carcinoma were the cancers that dose-escalation patients had.

Germline V lookup: CDR1 MNHEY, CDR2 SMNVEV (reference sequence). The CDR3 consists of 16 residues. Trimming took 7 bases from V and 1 from J, leaving 19 bases between them. Any history of autoimmune disease or systemic immunosuppression disqualified patients. Blood specimens came from baseline, cycle 4 day 1, and cycle 7 day 1. The table came from immunoSEQ multiplex PCR; TCRdb's copy has only in-frame clones and leaves some out. The sample carries approximately 33,000 clones, 90% to 95% recorded once. This rearrangement joins TRBV27 to TRBJ1-2; D possibly corresponds to TRBD1 (5 bases). The TCR originated in an adult with an advanced solid tumor such as melanoma, head and neck, liver or kidney cancer. The sequenced sample was CD4+ or CD8+ T cells sorted from blood, obtained in a trial of the OX40 agonist ivuxolimab. CDR3 in amino acids: CASTSGPGNLNYGYTF. The CDR3 nucleotides are TGTGCCAGCACCTCTGGGCCAGGGAACCTTAACTATGGCTACACCTTC.